One and the same sample provided the 26 T cell receptor beta chains below, sequenced in a study of T cell changes during pregnancy in multiple sclerosis. Sequencing used immunoSEQ multiplex PCR; TCRdb keeps in-frame clones, though not all of them. This sample has under 90,000 clones, with 92% found just once. Sequences were derived from peripheral blood, sampled in the second trimester of pregnancy. The receptors shown here come from a female donor in good health, enrolled as a control in a pregnancy study.

Worth noting for this clone: One end of the junction is discordant with germline, which a read error may explain. V gene TRBV4-1 combines with J gene TRBJ2-7, with TRBD2 identical over 12 bases. The CDR3 length is 19 residues. Germline CDR1 MGHRA, CDR2 YSYEKL. The CDR3, as DNA: TGCGCCAGCAGCCTGACAAGCAGACTAGCGGGAGTGACCTCCCACGAGCAGTACTTC. Its translation: CASSLTSRLAGVTSHEQYF.

The genes are TRBV30 and TRBJ1-4; 8 nucleotides line up with TRBD1. The V and J ends lost 4 bases and 0 bases, in that order; junction bases with no gene match: 10. This CDR3 is built from 17 residues. CDR1 is GTSNPN, CDR2 SVGIG, per germline (reference sequence). DNA for the CDR3: TGTGCCTGGATTCGAGGAGACAGGGGCTCAACTAATGAAAAACTGTTTTTT. Translated, it gives CAWIRGDRGSTNEKLFF.

The CDR3 reads CASSLDLGGRNEKLFF. The CDR3 DNA sequence: TGTGCCAGCAGCCTCGACTTAGGGGGAAGAAATGAAAAACTGTTTTTT. This chain uses TRBV5-5 with TRBJ1-4, with D tentatively TRBD1 (6 bases). The ends were cut back, 4 bases at V and 5 bases at J, with 18 bases in the middle. The CDR3 totals 16 residues. Germline values: CDR1 SGHKS, CDR2 YYEKEE (reference sequence).

The chain employs TRBV7-9 and TRBJ2-1, with 10 positions matching TRBD1. The CDR3 totals 18 residues. Unmatched junction bases numbered 14, after V lost 9 bases and J lost 0 bases. Germline V gives CDR1 SEHNR, CDR2 FQNEAQ (reference sequence). The CDR3: CASTNYRDRGSSYNEQFF. DNA for the CDR3: TGTGCCAGTACCAACTACCGGGACAGGGGAAGCTCCTACAATGAGCAGTTCTTC.

As DNA, the CDR3 is TGCGCCAGCAGCCAAGTTGTGTCGCGGGAGGTAACAGATACGCAGTATTTT. Translation: CASSQVVSREVTDTQYF. The chain uses TRBV4-1 and TRBJ2-3; 8 nucleotides agree with TRBD2. V was clipped by 1 base and J by 3 bases; unmatched bases: 9. The CDR3 sequence is 17 residues long. CDR1 MGHRA and CDR2 YSYEKL come from the germline V gene.

The gene calls are TRBV30 and TRBJ2-1; maybe TRBD1 (6 bases). V gave up 3 bases and J gave up 14 bases, with 11 bases separating them. Per germline, CDR1 GTSNPN and CDR2 SVGIG (reference sequence). The CDR3 is 10 amino acids. CDR3 protein: CAWRHREEFF. The CDR3 DNA is TGTGCCTGGAGGCACAGGGAAGAGTTCTTC.

The chain uses TRBV2 and TRBJ2-1, with a weak D call TRBD2 (5 bases). Trimming left V 0 bases short and J 5 bases short, with 11 bases between. The CDR3 covers 15 residues. Germline V gene sequence: CDR1 SNHLY, CDR2 FYNNEI. The CDR3 loop is CASSEARTGNNEQFF. CDR3 coding DNA: TGTGCCAGCAGTGAAGCGCGGACTGGAAACAATGAGCAGTTCTTC.

This clone appeared once. The chain couples TRBV30 to TRBJ1-5, with 8 bases that match TRBD1. The germline CDR1 and CDR2 sequences are GTSNPN and SVGIG (reference sequence). Unmatched junction bases numbered 4, after V lost 5 bases and J lost 7 bases. There are 12 residues in the CDR3. Here the CDR3 DNA reads TGTGCCTGGGACAGGGGACTCCAGCCCCAGCATTTT. Protein: CAWDRGLQPQHF. The complete variable domain, with remaining parts taken from reference TRBV30 and TRBJ1-5, reads SQTIHQWPATLVQPVGSPLSLECTVEGTSNPNLYWYRQAAGRGLQLLFYSVGIGQISSEVPQNLSASRPQDRQFILSSKKLLLSDSGFYLCAWDRGLQPQHFGDGTRLSIL.

The chain is built from TRBV7-8 and TRBJ2-7; 10 nucleotides align to TRBD2. The V and J ends lost 2 bases and 1 base, in that order; junction bases with no gene match: 8. CDR3 size: 17 residues. The germline V gene has CDR1 SGHVS and CDR2 FQNEAQ. The CDR3 DNA sequence: TGTGCCAGCAGCTTAACATCACTAGCGGGGCTTTCCTACGAGCAGTACTTC. As protein: CASSLTSLAGLSYEQYF.

This clone was seen just once. This chain connects TRBV6-4 to TRBJ2-2, with TRBD2 matching 7 bases. The trim removed 0 bases at V and 3 bases at J, leaving 1 base unmatched. Per germline, CDR1 MRHNA and CDR2 SNTAGT. The CDR3 covers 15 residues. The CDR3 region is CASSDSAGDTGELFF. The CDR3 coding sequence is TGTGCCAGCAGTGACTCGGCGGGAGACACCGGGGAGCTGTTTTTT.

The rearrangement uses TRBV19 and TRBJ2-7; 8 bases align to TRBD1. The germline CDR1 and CDR2 sequences are LNHDA and SQIVND (reference sequence). V lost 6 bases and J lost 5; bases outside the gene matches: 6. This CDR3 comprises 13 residues. CDR3 region: CASRKDRVDEQYF. For the CDR3, the DNA is TGTGCCAGTAGGAAGGACAGGGTCGACGAGCAGTACTTC.

The chain employs TRBV5-1 and TRBJ2-6, with 7 bases aligning to TRBD1. This CDR3 spans 17 amino acids. Trimming removed 2 bases from V and 4 bases from J; junction bases left unmatched: 9. Germline V gives CDR1 SGHRS, CDR2 YFSETQ. The chain's CDR3 is CASSFVLQGPGANVLTF. For the CDR3, the DNA is TGCGCCAGCAGCTTCGTATTACAGGGGCCAGGGGCCAACGTCCTGACTTTC.

The chain is built from TRBV9 and TRBJ2-1, with D possibly being TRBD2 (6 bases). Per the germline V gene, CDR1 is SGDLS and CDR2 is YYNGEE. V was pared by 0 bases and J by 4 bases, with 11 bases between. The CDR3 runs 15 residues. CDR3 in DNA: TGTGCCAGCAGCGTAGCCTCTAGCGAGTACAATGAGCAGTTCTTC. Its protein is CASSVASSEYNEQFF. Variable domain in full (rest from reference TRBV9 and TRBJ2-1): DSGVTQTPKHLITATGQRVTLRCSPRSGDLSVYWYQQSLDQGLQFLIQYYNGEERAKGNILERFSAQQFPDLHSELNLSSLELGDSALYFCASSVASSEYNEQFFGPGTRLTVL.

V is TRBV28 and J is TRBJ2-3, with D tentatively TRBD2 (6 bases). This CDR3 has 15 residues. Germline lookup yields CDR1 MDHEN and CDR2 SYDVKM. Between the trimmed V and J ends, which lost 8 bases and 4 bases, there was a span of 19 bases. CDR3 coding DNA: TGTGCCAGCGGCTCGACTGCGGGACTCCCAGATACGCAGTATTTT. Residues: CASGSTAGLPDTQYF.

This sequence joins TRBV29-1 and TRBJ2-7; no definite D call. CDR3 length: 11 residues. Germline CDR1 reads SQVTM; CDR2 reads ANQGSEA. V lost 1 base, J lost 3 bases, and 4 bases lay in between. The CDR3 DNA is TGCAGCGTTGAAGGCAGCTACGAGCAGTACTTC. Residues: CSVEGSYEQYF.

This chain links TRBV28 with TRBJ2-7; 7 positions agree with TRBD2. V lost 11 bases to trimming and J lost 6 bases; unmatched junction nucleotides: 7. Germline CDR1 and CDR2: MDHEN and SYDVKM. The CDR3 is 11 amino acids. The CDR3 spells CAGGDGTEQYF. CDR3 in DNA: TGTGCCGGGGGGGACGGTACCGAGCAGTACTTC.

The chain carries TRBV2 and TRBJ2-7; unclear D gene. The CDR3 contains 14 residues. Trimming removed 2 bases from V and 3 bases from J, with 11 bases in between. Germline CDR1 and CDR2: SNHLY and FYNNEI. DNA for the CDR3: TGTGCCAGCAGTGAAACATTATTCGTCTACGAGCAGTACTTC. Translated, it gives CASSETLFVYEQYF. The whole variable domain, remainder taken from reference TRBV2 and TRBJ2-7, is EPEVTQTPSHQVTQMGQEVILRCVPISNHLYFYWYRQILGQKVEFLVSFYNNEISEKSEIFDDQFSVERPDGSNFTLKIRSTKLEDSAMYFCASSETLFVYEQYFGPGTRLTVT.

This clone has only one observation. The V gene is TRBV30, the J gene TRBJ2-3, with D perhaps TRBD2 (5 bases). This CDR3 has 15 amino acids. V lost 3 bases and J 3 bases, leaving 16 bases between the germline ends. Germline lookup yields CDR1 GTSNPN and CDR2 SVGIG (reference sequence). CDR3 in amino acids: CAWSLDVRGTDTQYF. CDR3 sequence (DNA): TGTGCCTGGAGCCTGGACGTTCGGGGAACAGATACGCAGTATTTT.

In this sample, this clone turned up once. This chain joins TRBV28 and TRBJ1-2; 10 bases align to TRBD1. Germline assignment: CDR1 MDHEN and CDR2 SYDVKM. CDR3 length equals 14 residues. Trimming at V came to 5 bases and at J to 7 bases, leaving 7 bases not matched to a gene. The CDR3 loop reads CASSPHGDRGGYTF. CDR3 in DNA: TGTGCCAGCAGTCCCCATGGGGACAGGGGTGGCTACACCTTC.

J is TRBJ1-5 and V is TRBV27; D perhaps matches TRBD1 (5 bases). V was trimmed by 4 bases and J by 2 bases, leaving 9 bases between them. This CDR3 is built from 14 residues. Per germline, CDR1 MNHEY and CDR2 SMNVEV (reference sequence). The CDR3 sequence is CASSYRSGNQPQHF. CDR3 nucleotide sequence: TGTGCCAGCAGTTACAGGTCGGGCAATCAGCCCCAGCATTTT.

This chain links TRBV7-9 with TRBJ1-6, with TRBD1 as a possible D gene (6 bases). V dropped 1 base and J dropped 9 bases, with 13 bases sitting between them. The CDR3 sequence is 15 residues long. Germline CDR1 and CDR2: SEHNR and FQNEAQ (reference sequence). In DNA form, the CDR3 reads TGTGCCAGCAGCTTAGGCGGCAGGGGCGGTTCACCCCTCCACTTT. As protein: CASSLGGRGGSPLHF.

The chain links TRBV6-1 to TRBJ2-5; 11 bases are shared with TRBD1. J gave up 7 bases and V 3 bases, and 16 bases lay outside the gene matches. Germline V gene sequence: CDR1 MNHNS, CDR2 SASEGT. The CDR3 covers 18 residues. The CDR3 nucleotides are TGTGCCAGCAGTGAGGACAGGGGGCGCGGGTCGATGGCGAGGACCCAGTACTTC. Its translation: CASSEDRGRGSMARTQYF.

This clone was counted only a few times. CDR3 in DNA: TGTGCCTGGAGCAGAATCAATGAAGCTTTCTTT. Residues: CAWSRINEAFF. The rearrangement links TRBV30 to TRBJ1-1; D unresolved. The germline V gene encodes CDR1 GTSNPN and CDR2 SVGIG (reference sequence). CDR3 length: 11 residues. Deletions cut 3 bases from V and 7 bases from J, with 9 bases between.

A remark on this clone: Other nucleotide sequences in the sample specify the same CDR3. The rearrangement uses TRBV5-1 and TRBJ2-3; D unclear. V was cut by 3 bases and J by 1 base, with 3 bases left in between. Per germline, CDR1 SGHRS and CDR2 YFSETQ. This CDR3 contains 12 residues. The CDR3 region has the DNA TGCGCCAGCAGCTCAGGCACAGATACGCAGTATTTT. Protein product: CASSSGTDTQYF.

The V call is TRBV6-5, the J call TRBJ2-7; 8 bases are a match to TRBD1. Germline CDR1 reads MNHEY; CDR2 reads SVGAGI. The CDR3 has 15 residues. Trimming removed 7 bases from V and 0 bases from J; junction bases left unmatched: 8. CDR3 nucleotide sequence: TGTGCCAGCATCCCACAGGGGGAACTCTCCTACGAGCAGTACTTC. Translation: CASIPQGELSYEQYF.

The chain is built from TRBV7-2 and TRBJ1-2, with TRBD1 identical over 9 bases. This CDR3 comprises 14 residues. Germline V lookup: CDR1 SGHTA, CDR2 FQGNSA. The V and J ends lost 1 base and 7 bases, in that order; junction bases with no gene match: 4. The CDR3: CASSLGQGEGGYTF. In DNA form, the CDR3 reads TGTGCCAGCAGCTTAGGACAGGGGGAAGGTGGCTACACCTTC.